This T cell receptor (beta chain) was captured by sequencing in a study of blood T cell repertoires in COVID-19. As originally analysed: Scientists estimated how many nucleated cells there were by amplifying reference gene primers. The method was immunoSEQ multiplex PCR; TCRdb's version includes in-frame clones alone and lacks a portion of them. V and J calls and clone size are given by that table; D and trimming were obtained from the DNA. Of some 380,000 clones listed, approximately 80% are singletons. The sequence was collected from a human donor with acute or convalescent COVID-19. The donor label of this sample is uncertain. Sequencing input: peripheral blood.

The CDR3: CASSFFPRDTQYF. CDR3 DNA: TGTGCCAGCAGCTTCTTTCCTAGAGATACGCAGTATTTT. V usage is TRBV7-2 and J usage is TRBJ2-3; D call uncertain. V was trimmed by 3 bases and J by 5 bases, leaving 9 bases between them. Germline V gene sequence: CDR1 SGHTA, CDR2 FQGNSA. This CDR3 region has 13 residues.